This TCR beta chain is drawn from a study of cytomegalovirus exposure and HLA in healthy donors. The wider study: Genetic ancestry analysis placed 75% to 85% of the roughly 400 donors that were genotyped in the Caucasian-associated cluster.

As regards this clone: Its antigen is unidentified.

Broader study findings: Later analysis demonstrated an association between a missense DCLRE1C variant and TCR beta V- and J-gene trimming.

This CDR3 is 14 amino acids long. Germline V gene data show CDR1 as SEHNR and CDR2 as FQNEAQ (reference sequence). Trimming left V 7 bases short and J 8 bases short, with 18 bases between. The PCR was carried out with 60 Vbeta primers and 13 Jbeta primers. The repertoire was sequenced with immunoSEQ multiplex PCR; TCRdb's copy has only in-frame clones and lacks some. The table records about 140,000 clones, 61% of them present only once. V is TRBV7-9 and J is TRBJ2-1, with unresolved D. The sequencing input was PBMCs. This receptor was obtained from a male donor in good health and CMV-seronegative. The CDR3 DNA is TGTGCCAGCACCCTGAGGTCCGGATCGGATGAGCAGTTCTTC. The encoded protein is CASTLRSGSDEQFF.